A selection of T cell receptor beta chains follows, all from one sample in a study of Ad26.COV2.S vaccination and SARS-CoV-2 variants. Using immunoSEQ multiplex PCR, the repertoire was profiled, and TCRdb retains in-frame clones only, with some absent. The sample carries a few hundred thousand clones, 90% recorded once. The sequencing used peripheral blood, collected in a trial of Ad26.COV2.S vaccine versus placebo. These receptors originate from a person between 18 and 65 years old who received the Ad26.COV2.S COVID-19 vaccine or a placebo. The CDR3 runs from the conserved cysteine through the conserved F or W. Fields, in order: D gene, J gene, V gene, clone size, CDR3 DNA, CDR3 protein. D genes are given only for firm matches. Rows give clone size only sometimes, using once, few, many, or a class for an expanded clone.

. | TRBJ2-3 | TRBV3-1/TRBV3-2 | . | TGTGCCAGCAGCCAATTGGTTGGCACAGATACGCAGTATTTT | CASSQLVGTDTQYF
TRBD1 | TRBJ2-2 | TRBV7-9 | . | TGTGCCAGCAGCTTAGATGGACAGGGGGCAACCGGGGAGCTGTTTTTT | CASSLDGQGATGELFF
. | TRBJ1-2 | TRBV4-3 | . | TGCGCCAGCAGCCAAGACCGGGACCTCTATGGCTACACCTTC | CASSQDRDLYGYTF
TRBD2 | TRBJ2-2 | TRBV4-3 | . | TGCGCCAGCAGGTCCGCGGGGGGCGAGGTCGGGGAGCTGTTTTTT | CASRSAGGEVGELFF
TRBD2 | TRBJ2-7 | TRBV7-2 | . | TGTGCCAGCAGCGCCGCCGGGACTAGCGCCTACGAGCAGTACTTC | CASSAAGTSAYEQYF
. | TRBJ1-1 | TRBV6-5 | . | TGTGCCAGCAGTCCTACCGGACAAGAAGCTTTCTTT | CASSPTGQEAFF
. | TRBJ1-2 | TRBV23-1 | . | TGCGCCAGCAGTCAATCGTGGGGAGGAGGCTACACCTTC | CASSQSWGGGYTF
. | TRBJ2-1 | TRBV29-1 | . | TGCAGCGCTGCCGAGACTCGAGGGGCCTTCTACAATGAGCAGTTCTTC | CSAAETRGAFYNEQFF
. | TRBJ2-7 | TRBV10-1 | few | TGCGCTGTACGAAAGCCCAGGGGGGTTCAGGGCGAGCAGTACTTC | CAVRKPRGVQGEQYF
. | TRBJ2-3 | TRBV7-2 | . | TGTGCCAGCAGCTACGGGAGATCAACAGATACGCAGTATTTT | CASSYGRSTDTQYF
. | TRBJ2-5 | TRBV7-3 | . | TGTGCCAGCAGTCGTGGAATATTGGAGACCCAGTACTTC | CASSRGILETQYF
. | TRBJ2-1 | TRBV18 | . | TGTGCCAGCTCACCACCTCGGCAGCCTGGGTCCTACAATGAGCAGTTCTTC | CASSPPRQPGSYNEQFF
. | TRBJ2-6 | TRBV5-1 | . | TGCGCCAGCAGCTTGGTATCAGGGACTGGGGCCAACGTCCTGACTTTC | CASSLVSGTGANVLTF
. | TRBJ2-1 | TRBV7-3 | . | TGTGCCAGCAGCTTAAACATTTACAATGAGCAGTTCTTC | CASSLNIYNEQFF
. | TRBJ2-4 | TRBV14 | . | TGTGCCAGCAGCCAAGCAGGGAGTTTATACAACATTCAGTACTTC | CASSQAGSLYNIQYF
TRBD2 | TRBJ2-4 | TRBV28 | . | TGTGCCAGTACTAGCGGGAGGGGGGGCAAAAACATTCAGTACTTC | CASTSGRGGKNIQYF
TRBD2 | TRBJ2-1 | TRBV7-3 | . | TGTGCCAGCAGCTTATACCGAGCGGGAGGGCCTAGTGAGCAGTTCTTC | CASSLYRAGGPSEQFF
. | TRBJ1-5 | TRBV28 | . | TGTGCCAGCAGTCGGAGGGACATCAATCAGCCCCAGCATTTT | CASSRRDINQPQHF
. | TRBJ2-7 | TRBV11-2 | once | TGTGCCAGCAGCTTAGTGTATCGGGGGAGTTCTTACGAGCAGTACTTC | CASSLVYRGSSYEQYF
. | TRBJ2-1 | TRBV18 | . | TGTGCCAGCTCACCCTCGACCCTCGAGGGGTACAATGAGCAGTTCTTC | CASSPSTLEGYNEQFF
. | TRBJ2-2 | TRBV5-4 | . | TGTGCCAGCAGCACCGGGGGTTTTGAGCTGTTTTTT | CASSTGGFELFF
TRBD2 | TRBJ2-3 | TRBV5-8 | . | TGTGCCAGCAGCTTGCCTCTAGCGGGATATAGCACAGATACGCAGTATTTT | CASSLPLAGYSTDTQYF
TRBD2 | TRBJ2-1 | TRBV5-1 | . | TGCGCCAGCACTTTAGCGGGAGGGGCAAATGAGCAGTTCTTC | CASTLAGGANEQFF
. | TRBJ2-2 | TRBV14 | . | TGTGCCAGCAGCCAAGATCGGAATGGGGGAACCGGGGAGCTGTTTTTT | CASSQDRNGGTGELFF
. | TRBJ2-5 | TRBV7-2 | . | TGTGCCAGCCGAAAGGGGCAAGAGACCCAGTACTTC | CASRKGQETQYF
TRBD1 | TRBJ2-3 | TRBV7-9 | . | TGTGCCAGCAGCTTAGCCGGGACAGGTAGCACAGATACGCAGTATTTT | CASSLAGTGSTDTQYF
TRBD1 | TRBJ2-7 | TRBV5-5 | . | TGTGCCAGCAGCTTTACCATTCGGACAGGGGGTTACTACGAGCAGTACTTC | CASSFTIRTGGYYEQYF
TRBD1 | TRBJ2-7 | TRBV6-5 | . | TGTGCCAGCAGGCGGACAGGGGTGAGGGAGCAGTACTTC | CASRRTGVREQYF
TRBD1 | TRBJ2-7 | TRBV6-5 | . | TGTGCCAGCAGCCTCGCACAGGGGATTTACTACGAGCAGTACTTC | CASSLAQGIYYEQYF
. | TRBJ2-3 | TRBV21-1 | . | TGTGCCAGCTCGGGACAGGGAGAAACCTATAGACTCACAGATACGCAGTATTTT | CASSGQGETYRLTDTQYF
. | TRBJ1-3 | TRBV2 | once | TGTGCCAGCAAAGAGGTTGGTGGAAACACCATATATTTT | CASKEVGGNTIYF
. | TRBJ2-3 | TRBV7-3 | . | TGTGCCAGCAGCTTAATCCCGGGGAATTCGGATACGCAGTATTTT | CASSLIPGNSDTQYF
TRBD1 | TRBJ2-7 | TRBV7-2 | . | TGTGCCAGCAGCCCTGACAGGGGCTACGAGCAGTACTTC | CASSPDRGYEQYF
TRBD1 | TRBJ1-2 | TRBV10-1 | . | TGCGCCAGCAGTGAGACGGATCCGGGACAGGGTCTAGATGGCTACACCTTC | CASSETDPGQGLDGYTF
TRBD2 | TRBJ2-7 | TRBV5-1 | . | TGCGCCAGCAGCTCGTATAGCGGGGGGGATCGGGAGCAGTACTTC | CASSSYSGGDREQYF
TRBD1 | TRBJ2-5 | TRBV5-1 | . | TGCGCCAGCAGCTTGACAGGGGCTATACAAGAGACCCAGTACTTC | CASSLTGAIQETQYF
TRBD1 | TRBJ2-7 | TRBV28 | . | TGTGCCAGCAGTTTAGAGCGGAGGGGGACAGGTTACTACGAGCAGTACTTC | CASSLERRGTGYYEQYF
. | TRBJ1-6 | TRBV12-3/TRBV12-4 | . | TGTGCCAGCGGGAGACAGGACTACTCACCCCTCCACTTT | CASGRQDYSPLHF
. | TRBJ2-3 | TRBV6-6 | . | TGTGCCAGCAGTTACCCCGGGACCGCTAGCACAGATACGCAGTATTTT | CASSYPGTASTDTQYF
TRBD2 | TRBJ2-1 | TRBV7-9 | . | TGTGCCAGCAGCTTACGGCTAGCGGTGACCTCTAATGAGCAGTTCTTC | CASSLRLAVTSNEQFF